The sequence of this T cell receptor (beta chain) was determined in a study of T cell responses to AZD1222 COVID-19 vaccine. Concerning this clone itself: What it binds is unknown.

Sequenced by immunoSEQ multiplex PCR; TCRdb stores in-frame clones only, minus some. The sample lists around 100,000 clones; about 90% were seen once. Study conclusions and caveats: Donors were chiefly white British, with a greater number of females, and clonal diversity was perhaps underestimated. Among vaccine-associated CD4 TCRs, coverage spanned spike, with dominance at 160-218 and 743-854. Nearly half of spike-specific TCRs reportedly target variant regions that are unmutated in the B.1.351 and B.1.1.7 variants.

The germline V gene encodes CDR1 DFQATT and CDR2 SNEGSKA (reference sequence). J lost 4 bases, V lost 3 bases, and 13 bases had no gene match. The CDR3 length is 17 residues. The material was peripheral blood, obtained on day 0 of AZD1222 vaccination. This receptor was taken from an adult in good health. This sequence joins TRBV20-1 and TRBJ2-3; 10 nucleotides match TRBD2. CDR3 loop: CSASPQPSGSGADTQYF. The CDR3 bases are TGCAGTGCTAGTCCTCAACCTAGCGGGAGTGGTGCAGATACGCAGTATTTT.